This TCR beta chain came from a study of blood T cells in healthy people across ages. The V gene's germline CDR1 is MNHNY and CDR2 SVGAGI (reference sequence). The trim removed 6 bases at V and 4 bases at J, leaving 7 bases unmatched. The CDR3 has 16 amino acids. Ranging in age from about 6 to 95, the donors were healthy Caucasian individuals from Russia. For the second PCR, which ran for 7 to 11 cycles, a sample-barcoded 5' primer and a J-beta primer mix were used. TCRdb used MiXCR to reprocess the 5' RACE reads, holding one entry per CDR3 protein. The sample lists 1.5 million to 2 million distinct CDR3 sequences; about 35% were seen once.

The source material was blood. The origin of this receptor is a woman in her 30s in good health. The chain couples TRBV6-6 to TRBJ2-3; TRBD2 aligns across 13 bases. CDR3 amino acids: CASSTSGRALADTQYF. In nucleotides, the CDR3 is TGTGCCAGCAGCACTAGCGGGAGGGCCCTTGCAGATACGCAGTATTTT.